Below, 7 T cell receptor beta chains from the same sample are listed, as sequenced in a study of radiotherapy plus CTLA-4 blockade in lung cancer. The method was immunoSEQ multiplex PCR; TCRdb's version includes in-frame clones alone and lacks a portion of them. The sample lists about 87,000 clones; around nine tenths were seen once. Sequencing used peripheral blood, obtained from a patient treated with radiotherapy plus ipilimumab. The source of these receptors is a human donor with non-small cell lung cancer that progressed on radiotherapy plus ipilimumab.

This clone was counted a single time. CDR3: CASSLMGRGMNTEAFF. The CDR3 DNA reads TGCGCCAGCAGCTTGATGGGCAGGGGTATGAACACTGAAGCTTTCTTT. This sequence joins TRBV5-1 and TRBJ1-1; TRBD1 might be the D (6 bases). Trimming took 1 base from V and 0 from J, leaving 13 bases between them. CDR1 and CDR2 (germline): SGHRS, YFSETQ. This CDR3 comprises 16 residues.

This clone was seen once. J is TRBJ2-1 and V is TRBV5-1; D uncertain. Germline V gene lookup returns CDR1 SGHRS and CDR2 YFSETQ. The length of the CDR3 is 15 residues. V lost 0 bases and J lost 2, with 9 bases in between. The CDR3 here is CASSLVGVPYNEQFF. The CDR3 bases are TGCGCCAGCAGCTTGGTTGGGGTCCCCTACAATGAGCAGTTCTTC.

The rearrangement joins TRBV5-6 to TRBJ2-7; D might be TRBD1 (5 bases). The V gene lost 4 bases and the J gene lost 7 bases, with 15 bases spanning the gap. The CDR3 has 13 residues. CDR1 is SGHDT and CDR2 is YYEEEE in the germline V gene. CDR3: CASSGDWGGEQYF. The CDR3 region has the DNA TGTGCCAGCAGCGGAGATTGGGGCGGAGAGCAGTACTTC.

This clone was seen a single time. For the CDR3, the DNA is TGTGCCAGCTCAGCCGCCCCCCCGGGCGTAGATACGCAGTATTTT. Translation gives CASSAAPPGVDTQYF. The chain joins TRBV18 to TRBJ2-3; D is unclear. Germline V gene lookup returns CDR1 KGHSH and CDR2 LQKENI. V lost 5 bases to trimming and J lost 5 bases, with 17 bases between them. This CDR3 is 15 amino acids long.

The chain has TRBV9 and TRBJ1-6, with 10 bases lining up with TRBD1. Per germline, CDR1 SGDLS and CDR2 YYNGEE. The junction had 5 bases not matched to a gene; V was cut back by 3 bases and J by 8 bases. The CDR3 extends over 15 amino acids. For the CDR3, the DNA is TGTGCCAGCAGCGCCTTAGGGACAGGGGATTCACCCCTCCACTTT. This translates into CASSALGTGDSPLHF.

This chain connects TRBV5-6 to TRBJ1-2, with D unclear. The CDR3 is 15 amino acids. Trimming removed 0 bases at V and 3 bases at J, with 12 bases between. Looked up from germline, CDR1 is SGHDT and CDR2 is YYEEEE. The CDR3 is CASSLALGGYYGYTF. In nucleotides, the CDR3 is TGTGCCAGCAGCTTGGCCCTGGGCGGATACTATGGCTACACCTTC.

CDR3 amino acids: CASSLGRSVGNQPQHF. The CDR3 nucleotides are TGTGCCAGCAGTTTGGGACGGTCTGTGGGCAATCAGCCCCAGCATTTT. The chain has TRBV27 and TRBJ1-5; weak D call: TRBD1 (5 bases). In germline, CDR1 is MNHEY, CDR2 SMNVEV (reference sequence). V was clipped by 3 bases and J by 2 bases, with 14 bases between them. The CDR3 consists of 16 residues.